This TCR beta chain was found in a study of blood T cell repertoires in COVID-19 (dated by TCRdb to the early 2020s). As for the study more broadly: The collaborator samples originated in the United States, Italy and Spain and spanned the acute and convalescent phases of COVID-19. Where available, HLA class I and class II types were taken from metadata supplied by the sample provider and were not determined by assay-based typing. Deeply sampled blood TCRbeta repertoires from subjects exposed to, actively infected with, or recovered from COVID-19 were included in the dataset. A freely available public database, intended as a resource for researchers studying the immune response to SARS-CoV-2, is where the repertoires were released. The prospective study material was composed of cDNA or gDNA derived from T cells, B-cell-depleted T cells, or PBMCs. The sample metadata nearly always contained a de-identified subject ID, COVID-19 status, age in years and sex. The samples were drawn from the first 160 participants of the ongoing ImmuneRACE study and from about 1,200 subjects provided by 6 global collaborators.

The germline V gene (reference sequence) gives CDR1 as SEHNR and CDR2 as FQNEAQ. V is pared back by 1 base and J by 5 bases, with 9 bases lying between the germline termini. Including the terminal cysteine and phenylalanine, the CDR3 comprises 13 residues. Here the CDR3 DNA is all that survives: 39 bases in frame from base 1. The collaborating institutions used their own protocols to collect whole blood in K2EDTA tubes. For TCRbeta analysis, collaborators shipped samples in one of three forms: frozen whole blood, isolated PBMCs, or DNA extracted from either of those sample types. This clone was counted a few times. The antigen it recognizes is unknown. Base qualities are missing; no much larger clone stands one base away. TCRbeta CDR3 regions were amplified from genomic DNA using the immunoSEQ Assay, a bias-controlled multiplex PCR. The published analysis was carried out like this. Within the assay, amplification of reference gene primers was used to estimate how many nucleated cells each sample contained. Sequence reads were collapsed and filtered to measure the absolute abundance of every unique TCRbeta CDR3 rearrangement. Productive Simpson clonality was computed per sample as the square root of Simpson's diversity index over productive rearrangements. What TCRdb holds here is the immuneACCESS table cut down to in-frame rearrangements. Part of the clones is not present; checked against another copy, under half of the missing clones reflect an unresolved V gene, and the others are unexplained. The V and J calls and clone size were taken over from that table, and D and trimming were inferred from the DNA. Present in this sample are more than 70,000 clones, about 90% of which were seen just once. The leading ten clones occupy about 3% of the sample.

What the research found in general, with its limitations: How much clinical and demographic metadata was included differed by source and by participant, and the metadata was provided uncurated.

The receptor chain draws on TRBV7-9 and TRBJ2-7, with the D gene too uncertain to name. Sequencing used peripheral blood. The sequence derives from a woman aged 50 to 60 with active or convalescent COVID-19. The CDR3 protein is CASSLGAGDEQYF. The nucleotides read TGTGCCAGCAGCTTAGGGGCCGGCGACGAGCAGTACTTC. This CDR3, with the reference TRBV7-9 and TRBJ2-7 proteins standing in past its ends, gives the full variable domain DTGVSQNPRHKITKRGQNVTFRCDPISEHNRLYWYRQTLGQGPEFLTYFQNEAQLEKSRLLSDRFSAERPKGSFSTLEIQRTEQGDSAMYLCASSLGAGDEQYFGPGTRLTVT.